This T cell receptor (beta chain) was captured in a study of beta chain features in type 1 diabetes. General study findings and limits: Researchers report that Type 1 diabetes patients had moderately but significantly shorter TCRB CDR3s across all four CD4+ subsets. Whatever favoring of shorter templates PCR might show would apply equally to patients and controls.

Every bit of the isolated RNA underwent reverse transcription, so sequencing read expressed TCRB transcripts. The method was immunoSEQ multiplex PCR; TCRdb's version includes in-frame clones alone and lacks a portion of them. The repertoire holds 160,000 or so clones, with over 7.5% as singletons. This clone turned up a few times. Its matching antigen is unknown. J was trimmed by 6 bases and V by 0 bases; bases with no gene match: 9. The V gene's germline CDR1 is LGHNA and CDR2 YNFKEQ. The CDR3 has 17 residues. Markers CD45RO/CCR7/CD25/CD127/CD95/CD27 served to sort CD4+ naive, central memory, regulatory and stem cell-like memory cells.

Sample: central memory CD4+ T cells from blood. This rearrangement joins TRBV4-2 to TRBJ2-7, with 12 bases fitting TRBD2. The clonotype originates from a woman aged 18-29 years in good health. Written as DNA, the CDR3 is TGTGCCAGCAGCCAAGACAGAGCTAGCGGGAGGGCCCTCGAGCAGTACTTC. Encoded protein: CASSQDRASGRALEQYF.